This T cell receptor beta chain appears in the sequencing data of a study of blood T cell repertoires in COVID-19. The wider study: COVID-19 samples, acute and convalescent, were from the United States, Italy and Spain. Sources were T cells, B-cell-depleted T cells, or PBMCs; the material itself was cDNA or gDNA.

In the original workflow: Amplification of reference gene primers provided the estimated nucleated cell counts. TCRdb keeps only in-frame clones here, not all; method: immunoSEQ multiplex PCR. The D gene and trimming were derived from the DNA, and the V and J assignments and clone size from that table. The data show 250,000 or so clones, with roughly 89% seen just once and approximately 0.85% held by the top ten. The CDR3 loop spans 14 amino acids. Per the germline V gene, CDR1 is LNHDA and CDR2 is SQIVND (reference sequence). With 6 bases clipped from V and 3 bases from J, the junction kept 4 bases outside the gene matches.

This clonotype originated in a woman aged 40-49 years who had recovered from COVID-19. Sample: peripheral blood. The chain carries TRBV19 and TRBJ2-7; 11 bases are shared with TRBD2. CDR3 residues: CASSPGLADYEQYF. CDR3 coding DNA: TGTGCCAGTAGCCCGGGACTAGCGGACTACGAGCAGTACTTC.